These 3 T cell receptor beta chains came from one sample sequenced in a study of T cells after posttransplantation cyclophosphamide. The method was immunoSEQ multiplex PCR; TCRdb's version includes in-frame clones alone and lacks a portion of them. This sample has more than 10,000 clones, with 85% found just once. Cyclophosphamide on days +3 and +4 followed busulfan-fludarabine conditioning and a marrow graft. The material sequenced was PBMCs, taken roughly 1,800 days after allogeneic stem cell transplant with posttransplant cyclophosphamide. These receptors came from a female patient between 50 and 59 years old who received an allogeneic stem cell transplant from a related donor, was CMV-positive, and had no GVHD. Some T cells may originate from the graft donor.

This chain uses TRBV18 with TRBJ1-5; D is unclear. The germline V and J ends were trimmed by 4 bases and 4 bases, with 11 bases remaining between them. Germline lookup yields CDR1 KGHSH and CDR2 LQKENI. This CDR3 is built from 14 residues. CDR3 bases: TGTGCCAGCTCACTAGATCGAAGAAATCAGCCCCAGCATTTT. Amino acids: CASSLDRRNQPQHF.

V usage is TRBV28 and J usage is TRBJ1-4; TRBD1 matches 8 bases. This CDR3 spans 15 amino acids. The germline V gene encodes CDR1 MDHEN and CDR2 SYDVKM. Trimming at V came to 5 bases and at J to 4 bases, leaving 6 bases not matched to a gene. The CDR3 sequence is CASSTTGGINEKLFF. The CDR3 region has the DNA TGTGCCAGCAGTACAACAGGGGGGATTAATGAAAAACTGTTTTTT. The whole variable domain, remainder taken from reference TRBV28 and TRBJ1-4, is DVKVTQSSRYLVKRTGEKVFLECVQDMDHENMFWYRQDPGLGLRLIYFSYDVKMKEKGDIPEGYSVSREKKERFSLILESASTNQTSMYLCASSTTGGINEKLFFGSGTQLSVL.

V and J are TRBV6-5 and TRBJ2-3; D unresolved. The V end was cut by 7 bases, the J end by 1 base, with 9 bases between. Per the germline V gene, CDR1 is MNHEY and CDR2 is SVGAGI. The CDR3 sequence is 13 residues long. The CDR3: CASTPPGTDTQYF. The CDR3 DNA reads TGTGCCAGCACCCCTCCGGGCACAGATACGCAGTATTTT.